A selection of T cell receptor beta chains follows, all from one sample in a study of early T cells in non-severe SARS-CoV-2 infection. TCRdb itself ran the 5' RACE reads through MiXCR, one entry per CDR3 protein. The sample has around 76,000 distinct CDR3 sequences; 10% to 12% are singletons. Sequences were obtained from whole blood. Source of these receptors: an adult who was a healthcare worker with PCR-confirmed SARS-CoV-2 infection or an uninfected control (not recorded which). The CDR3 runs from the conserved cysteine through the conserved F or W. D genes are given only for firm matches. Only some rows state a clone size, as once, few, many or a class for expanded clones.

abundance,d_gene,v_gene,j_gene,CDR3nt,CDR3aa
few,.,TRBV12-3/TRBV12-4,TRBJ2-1,TGTGCCAGCAGTTTAGGCGGTCACAGCTCCTACAATGAGCAGTTCTTC,CASSLGGHSSYNEQFF
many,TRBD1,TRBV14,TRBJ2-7,TGTGCCAGCAGCCAGGGGACAGGGTGGACCAACGAGCAGTACTTC,CASSQGTGWTNEQYF
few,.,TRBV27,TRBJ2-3,TGTGCCAGCAGTCTCCGTCGTGGAGATACGCAGTATTTT,CASSLRRGDTQYF
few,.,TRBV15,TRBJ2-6,TGTGCCACCAGCAGAGATTCTGGCGGGTCTGGGGCCAACGTCCTGACTTTC,CATSRDSGGSGANVLTF
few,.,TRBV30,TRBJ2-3,TGTGCCTGGAGTGTACCCGTGGCAGATACGCAGTATTTT,CAWSVPVADTQYF
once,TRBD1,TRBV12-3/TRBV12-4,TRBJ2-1,TGTGCCAGCAGGGACAGGGGAGGGAATGAGCAGTTCTTC,CASRDRGGNEQFF
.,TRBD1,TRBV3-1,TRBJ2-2,TGTGCCAGCAGCCGAAACAGGGGGAGCACCGGGGAGCTGTTTTTT,CASSRNRGSTGELFF
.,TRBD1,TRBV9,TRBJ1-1,TGTGCCAGCAGCGCGGGACAGCCCATGAACACTGAAGCTTTCTTT,CASSAGQPMNTEAFF
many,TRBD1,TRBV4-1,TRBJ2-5,TGCGCCAGCAGCCAAGCCGGACAGGTTGTGGCGACCCAGTACTTC,CASSQAGQVVATQYF
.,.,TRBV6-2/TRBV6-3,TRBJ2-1,TGTGCCAGCAGTGGCCTGAGCGCGAGCTCCTACAATGAGCAGTTCTTC,CASSGLSASSYNEQFF